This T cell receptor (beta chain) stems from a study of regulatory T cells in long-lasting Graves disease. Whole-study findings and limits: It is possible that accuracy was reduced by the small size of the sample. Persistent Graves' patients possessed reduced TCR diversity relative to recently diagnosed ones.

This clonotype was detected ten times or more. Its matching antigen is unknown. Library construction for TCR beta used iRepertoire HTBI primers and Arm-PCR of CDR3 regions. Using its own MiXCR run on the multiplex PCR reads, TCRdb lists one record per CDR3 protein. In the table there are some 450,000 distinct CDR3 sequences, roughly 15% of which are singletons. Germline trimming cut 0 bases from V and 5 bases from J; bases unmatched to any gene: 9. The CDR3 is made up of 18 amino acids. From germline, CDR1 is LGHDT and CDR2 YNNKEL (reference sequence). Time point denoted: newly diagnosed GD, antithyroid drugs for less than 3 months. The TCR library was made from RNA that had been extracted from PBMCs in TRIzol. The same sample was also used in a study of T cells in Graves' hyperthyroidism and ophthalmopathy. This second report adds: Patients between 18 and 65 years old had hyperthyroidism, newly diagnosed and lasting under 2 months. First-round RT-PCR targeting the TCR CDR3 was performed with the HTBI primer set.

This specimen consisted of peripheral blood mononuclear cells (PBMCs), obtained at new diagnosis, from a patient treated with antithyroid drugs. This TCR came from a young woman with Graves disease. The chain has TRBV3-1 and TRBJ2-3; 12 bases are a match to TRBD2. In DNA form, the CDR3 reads TGTGCCAGCAGCCAAGAAGACGGACCGGGACTAGCGGGAGATACGCAGTATTTT. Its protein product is CASSQEDGPGLAGDTQYF.